This entry lists 9 T cell receptor beta chains sequenced from one sample in a study of blood T cell repertoires in COVID-19 (dated by TCRdb to about 2020). The library was obtained by the immunoSEQ multiplex PCR assay. The clones in this table, taken by TCRdb from immuneACCESS, are in-frame only. Not every clone is retained; where verified, under half of the shortfall comes from an unresolved V gene, and the cause of the rest is unknown. The sample has some 230,000 clones on record, 80% to 85% of them singletons. The ten top clones hold roughly 2.3% of the sample. The sequenced material came from peripheral blood. These receptors came from a woman in her sixties or seventies with acute or convalescent COVID-19.

This clone has more than one count but fewer than ten. The chain uses TRBV9 and TRBJ1-4; D may be TRBD1 (5 bases). The CDR3 spans 15 residues. The germline gives CDR1 SGDLS, CDR2 YYNGEE. The V end lost 0 bases, the J end lost 6 bases, and 12 bases lay between the germline ends. The CDR3 sequence is CASSVEGRTHEKLFF. The DNA of the CDR3 is TGTGCCAGCAGCGTAGAGGGTCGGACACATGAAAAACTGTTTTTT.

This chain uses TRBV3-1 (or the pseudogene TRBV3-2) with TRBJ2-5, with 10 bases aligning to TRBD2. The CDR3 extends over 15 amino acids. Unmatched junction bases numbered 5, after V lost 2 bases and J lost 5 bases. Per germline, CDR1 LGHDT and CDR2 YNNKEL (reference sequence). CDR3 sequence (DNA): TGTGCCAGCAGCCAAAGCGGGGGGGCCCTTGAGACCCAGTACTTC. Translated: CASSQSGGALETQYF.

CDR3 DNA sequence: TGTGCCAGCAGGAAAAGTTTAACAGTGAACACTGAAGCTTTCTTT. It specifies CASRKSLTVNTEAFF. The chain carries TRBV6-5 and TRBJ1-1; no reliable D call. In germline, CDR1 is MNHEY, CDR2 SVGAGI. Trimming took 6 bases from V and 0 from J, leaving 14 bases between them. The CDR3 runs 15 residues.

This clone showed up just a few times. This chain uses TRBV2 with TRBJ1-1; TRBD1 is a possible D gene (6 bases). The germline gives CDR1 SNHLY, CDR2 FYNNEI. The ends were cut back, 8 bases at V and 1 base at J, with 8 bases in the middle. The CDR3 has 12 amino acids. This CDR3 reads CASGQWNTEAFF. DNA of the CDR3: TGTGCCAGCGGACAGTGGAACACTGAAGCTTTCTTT.

Concerning this clone itself: Germline is not matched at one junction end, which may reflect a read error. V gene TRBV25-1 combines with J gene TRBJ2-7, with 9 nucleotides matching TRBD2. This CDR3 is 13 amino acids long. Germline CDR1 MGHDK, CDR2 SYGVNS. CDR3 sequence reads: CASSEFPTSGLHF. As DNA, the CDR3 is TGTGCCAGCAGTGAATTCCCAACTAGCGGGCTGCACTTC.

The rearrangement links TRBV19 to TRBJ1-2; 7 bases are shared with TRBD1. CDR3 length: 14 residues. Germline V lookup: CDR1 LNHDA, CDR2 SQIVND (reference sequence). The junction had 5 bases not matched to a gene; V was cut back by 6 bases and J by 1 base. In DNA, the CDR3 is TGTGCCAGTAGGAGGGGGCTAATTAACTATGGCTACACCTTC. Translation gives CASRRGLINYGYTF.

The V gene is TRBV12-3 or TRBV12-4, the J gene TRBJ2-7, with 11 bases lining up with TRBD2. This CDR3 spans 12 amino acids. Trimming at V came to 6 bases and at J to 5 bases, leaving 0 bases not matched to a gene. CDR3 nucleotides: TGTGCCAGCAGGGGACTAGCGGACGAGCAGTACTTC. Its translation is CASRGLADEQYF.

The gene calls are TRBV5-6 and TRBJ2-7; 7 nucleotides align to TRBD2. Germline CDR1 reads SGHDT; CDR2 reads YYEEEE. Trimming cost V 5 bases and J 0 bases; bases outside gene matches: 8. The CDR3 is 15 residues long. CDR3 DNA sequence: TGTGCCAGCAGGGCCGGGGGGACTCGCTCCTACGAGCAGTACTTC. The encoded protein is CASRAGGTRSYEQYF.

Concerning this clone itself: Distinct nucleotide sequences in the sample also encode this CDR3. This sequence joins TRBV6-5 and TRBJ2-7; 10 bases fit TRBD1. Per the germline V gene, CDR1 is MNHEY and CDR2 is SVGAGI. There are 13 residues in the CDR3. J was trimmed by 5 bases and V by 5 bases; bases with no gene match: 3. This CDR3 is CASSRDRGDEQYF. CDR3 DNA sequence: TGTGCCAGCAGTAGGGACAGGGGTGACGAGCAGTACTTC.